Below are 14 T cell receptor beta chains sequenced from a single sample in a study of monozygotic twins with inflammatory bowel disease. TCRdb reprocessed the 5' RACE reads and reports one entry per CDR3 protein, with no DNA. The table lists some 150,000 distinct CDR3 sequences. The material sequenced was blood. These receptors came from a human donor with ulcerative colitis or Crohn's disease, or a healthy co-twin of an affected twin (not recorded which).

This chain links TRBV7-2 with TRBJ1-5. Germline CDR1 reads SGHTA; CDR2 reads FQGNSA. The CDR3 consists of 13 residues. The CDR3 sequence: CASSLRAGQPQHF.

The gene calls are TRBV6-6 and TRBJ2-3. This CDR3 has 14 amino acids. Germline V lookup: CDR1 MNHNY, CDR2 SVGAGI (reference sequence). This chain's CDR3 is CASSYIGSTDTQYF.

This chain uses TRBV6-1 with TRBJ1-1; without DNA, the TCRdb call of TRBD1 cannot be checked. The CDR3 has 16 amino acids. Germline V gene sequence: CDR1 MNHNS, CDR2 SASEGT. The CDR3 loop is CASSKTPGTMNTEAFF.

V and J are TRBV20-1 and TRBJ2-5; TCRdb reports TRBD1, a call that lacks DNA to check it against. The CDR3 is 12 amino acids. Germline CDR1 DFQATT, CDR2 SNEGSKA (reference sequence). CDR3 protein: CSAPRQGETQYF.

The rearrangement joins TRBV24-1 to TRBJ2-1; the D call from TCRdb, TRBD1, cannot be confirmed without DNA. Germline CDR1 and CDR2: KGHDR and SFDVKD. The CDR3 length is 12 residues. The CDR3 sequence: CASQGARNEQFF.

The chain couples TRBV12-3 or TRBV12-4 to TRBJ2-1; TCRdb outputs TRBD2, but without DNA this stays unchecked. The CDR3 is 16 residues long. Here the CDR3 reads CASTPPGLAVYNEQFF.

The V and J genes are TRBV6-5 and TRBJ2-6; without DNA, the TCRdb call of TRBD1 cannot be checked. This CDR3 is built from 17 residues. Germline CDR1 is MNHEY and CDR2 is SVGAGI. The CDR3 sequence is CASSYSIGKGPANVLTF.

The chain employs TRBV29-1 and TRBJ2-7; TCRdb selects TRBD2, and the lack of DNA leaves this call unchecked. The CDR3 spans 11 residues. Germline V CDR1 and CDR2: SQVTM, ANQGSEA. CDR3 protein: CSVLRAYEQYF.

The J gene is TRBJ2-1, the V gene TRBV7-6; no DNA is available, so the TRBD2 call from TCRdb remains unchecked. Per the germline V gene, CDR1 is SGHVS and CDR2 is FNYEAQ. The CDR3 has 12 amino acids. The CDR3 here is CASSKTSDEQFF.

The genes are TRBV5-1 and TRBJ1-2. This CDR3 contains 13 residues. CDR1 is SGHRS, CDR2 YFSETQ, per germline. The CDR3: CASSLVQTYGYTF.

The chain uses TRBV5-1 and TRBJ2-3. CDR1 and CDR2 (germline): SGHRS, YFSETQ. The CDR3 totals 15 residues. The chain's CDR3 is CASSLGASSTDTQYF.

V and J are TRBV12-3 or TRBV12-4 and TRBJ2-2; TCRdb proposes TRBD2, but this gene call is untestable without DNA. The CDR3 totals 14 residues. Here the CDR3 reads CASSPGDFTGELFF.

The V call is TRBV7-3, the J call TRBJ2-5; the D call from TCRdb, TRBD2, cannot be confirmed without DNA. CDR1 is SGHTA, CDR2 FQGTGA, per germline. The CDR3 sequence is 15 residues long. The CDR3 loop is CASSPGTTKLETQYF.

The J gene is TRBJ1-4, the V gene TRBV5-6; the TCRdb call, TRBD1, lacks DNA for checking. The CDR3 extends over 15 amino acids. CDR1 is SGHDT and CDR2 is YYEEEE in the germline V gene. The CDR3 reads CASSAGTGWGEKLFF.